This T cell receptor beta chain was captured by sequencing in a study of cytomegalovirus exposure and HLA in healthy donors. Findings and caveats of the study: Cytomegalovirus status was reportedly diagnosed by the classifier with high sensitivity and specificity. In vitro, a few CMV-associated chains proved specific for CMV antigens.

As for this clone: Its antigen is unknown.

The CDR3 has 18 amino acids. CDR1 is MNHNS, CDR2 SASEGT, per germline. V lost 2 bases, J lost 0 bases, and 9 bases stayed unmatched. PCR used 60 Vbeta primers and 13 Jbeta primers. As originally analysed: Unique TCR beta chains numbered roughly 80 million in a later analysis, with around 10 million shared. TCRdb's copy holds only in-frame clones and misses some; the assay was immunoSEQ multiplex PCR. V, J and clone size derive from that table, while D and trimming were established from the DNA sequence. The profile shows approximately 100,000 clones, around 80% of them singletons. This rearrangement joins TRBV6-1 to TRBJ1-5; 8 positions match TRBD1. Sample: PBMCs. The clonotype originates from a middle-aged woman in good health and CMV-seronegative. CDR3 nucleotide sequence: TGTGCCAGCAGTGAATGGGGGACAGGCTTCTATAGCAATCAGCCCCAGCATTTT. This codes for CASSEWGTGFYSNQPQHF.